A selection of T cell receptor beta chains follows, all from one sample in a study of response to subunit inactivated influenza vaccine. A single record per CDR3 protein comes from TCRdb applying MiXCR to the RT-PCR reads. The data contain fewer than 200,000 distinct CDR3 sequences, around 8.8% of them singletons. The sample here was non-naive T cells sorted from PBMCs, taken on the day of vaccination. The receptors shown here come from a man aged 50 to 59 who received an inactivated influenza vaccine. CDR3s include the opening cysteine and the closing phenylalanine or tryptophan. D genes are given only for firm matches. The size field is filled for only some rows; it gives once, few, many or a size class.

abundance: many
d_gene: NA
v_gene: TRBV4-2
j_gene: TRBJ2-5
CDR3aa: CASSQDGPQETQYF
CDR3nt: TGTGCCAGCAGCCAAGATGGACCACAAGAGACCCAGTACTTC

abundance: few
d_gene: TRBD1
v_gene: TRBV11-2
j_gene: TRBJ2-7
CDR3aa: CASSLAWTGADEQYF
CDR3nt: TGTGCCAGCAGCTTAGCCTGGACAGGGGCTGACGAGCAGTACTTC

abundance: few
d_gene: NA
v_gene: TRBV5-5
j_gene: TRBJ2-1
CDR3aa: CASSSTRTATYNEQFF
CDR3nt: TGTGCCAGCAGCTCGACTAGGACAGCTACCTACAATGAGCAGTTCTTC

abundance: NA
d_gene: NA
v_gene: TRBV5-3
j_gene: TRBJ2-3
CDR3aa: CARSLTRQYF
CDR3nt: TGTGCCAGAAGCCTCACCCGGCAGTATTTT

abundance: NA
d_gene: TRBD1
v_gene: TRBV19
j_gene: TRBJ1-5
CDR3aa: CASSDRGARATQPQHF
CDR3nt: TGTGCCAGTAGTGACAGGGGGGCCAGGGCCACTCAGCCCCAGCATTTT

abundance: few
d_gene: TRBD1
v_gene: TRBV9
j_gene: TRBJ2-7
CDR3aa: CASSSRRDRVSYEQYF
CDR3nt: TGTGCCAGCAGCTCACGCCGGGACAGAGTCTCCTACGAGCAGTACTTC

abundance: NA
d_gene: NA
v_gene: TRBV5-1
j_gene: TRBJ1-6
CDR3aa: CASSLRGQGHSPLHF
CDR3nt: TGCGCCAGCAGCCTGAGAGGGCAGGGCCATTCACCCCTCCACTTT

abundance: few
d_gene: NA
v_gene: TRBV5-1
j_gene: TRBJ2-2
CDR3aa: CASGSATGKANTGELFF
CDR3nt: TGCGCCAGCGGATCCGCGACAGGAAAAGCGAACACCGGGGAGCTGTTTTTT

abundance: few
d_gene: TRBD2
v_gene: TRBV6-5
j_gene: TRBJ2-7
CDR3aa: CASSYGGGPSYEQYF
CDR3nt: TGTGCCAGCAGTTACGGCGGGGGGCCCTCCTACGAGCAGTACTTC

abundance: many
d_gene: TRBD2
v_gene: TRBV5-1
j_gene: TRBJ2-1
CDR3aa: CASSFASGVSSNEQFF
CDR3nt: TGCGCCAGCAGCTTCGCTAGCGGGGTCTCGAGCAATGAGCAGTTCTTC

abundance: few
d_gene: TRBD1
v_gene: TRBV7-2
j_gene: TRBJ2-4
CDR3aa: CASSKTGAGDIQYF
CDR3nt: TGTGCCAGCAGCAAAACAGGGGCAGGGGACATTCAGTACTTC

abundance: NA
d_gene: TRBD1
v_gene: TRBV20-1
j_gene: TRBJ1-2
CDR3aa: CSAQGQGINYGYTF
CDR3nt: TGCAGTGCTCAAGGACAGGGGATTAACTATGGCTACACCTTC

abundance: NA
d_gene: TRBD1
v_gene: TRBV7-2
j_gene: TRBJ2-5
CDR3aa: CASSPDRGRPQTQYF
CDR3nt: TGTGCCAGCAGCCCGGACAGGGGGCGCCCCCAGACCCAGTACTTC

abundance: many
d_gene: TRBD1
v_gene: TRBV12-3/TRBV12-4
j_gene: TRBJ2-1
CDR3aa: CASSPGEGQGYNEQFF
CDR3nt: TGTGCCAGCAGTCCCGGTGAGGGACAGGGATACAATGAGCAGTTCTTC

abundance: many
d_gene: NA
v_gene: TRBV12-5
j_gene: TRBJ2-7
CDR3aa: CASGAGEAFLYEQYF
CDR3nt: TGTGCTAGTGGCGCCGGGGAGGCGTTTCTCTACGAGCAGTACTTC

abundance: NA
d_gene: TRBD2
v_gene: TRBV7-6
j_gene: TRBJ2-7
CDR3aa: CASSLVASGIYEQYF
CDR3nt: TGTGCCAGCAGCTTAGTAGCTAGCGGGATCTACGAGCAGTACTTC

abundance: NA
d_gene: TRBD1
v_gene: TRBV20-1
j_gene: TRBJ1-5
CDR3aa: CSAVPSRGYVNQPQHF
CDR3nt: TGCAGTGCCGTGCCTAGCAGGGGGTATGTCAATCAGCCCCAGCATTTT

abundance: few
d_gene: NA
v_gene: TRBV3-1
j_gene: TRBJ2-3
CDR3aa: CASSQVIFRGTDTQYF
CDR3nt: TGTGCCAGCAGCCAAGTTATATTCCGGGGTACAGATACGCAGTATTTT

abundance: NA
d_gene: TRBD2
v_gene: TRBV20-1
j_gene: TRBJ2-1
CDR3aa: CCAREGGSGGHSYNEQFF
CDR3nt: TGCTGTGCTAGAGAAGGAGGTAGCGGGGGCCACTCCTACAATGAGCAGTTCTTC

abundance: NA
d_gene: TRBD2
v_gene: TRBV7-2
j_gene: TRBJ2-3
CDR3aa: CASSNTHRLAGVTSQYF
CDR3nt: TGTGCCAGCAGCAATACCCACCGACTAGCGGGGGTGACTTCGCAGTATTTT

abundance: NA
d_gene: NA
v_gene: TRBV7-2
j_gene: TRBJ2-6
CDR3aa: CASSARSTGANVLTF
CDR3nt: TGTGCCAGCAGCGCCCGCTCAACTGGGGCCAACGTCCTGACTTTC

abundance: many
d_gene: NA
v_gene: TRBV15
j_gene: TRBJ1-5
CDR3aa: CATSRGAVSNQPQHF
CDR3nt: TGTGCCACCAGCAGAGGGGCGGTTAGCAATCAGCCCCAGCATTTT

abundance: many
d_gene: NA
v_gene: TRBV6-5
j_gene: TRBJ1-1
CDR3aa: CASSYMGAGTEAFF
CDR3nt: TGTGCCAGCAGTTACATGGGGGCGGGCACTGAAGCTTTCTTT

abundance: NA
d_gene: NA
v_gene: TRBV12-3/TRBV12-4
j_gene: TRBJ2-7
CDR3aa: CASSLSQPSEQYF
CDR3nt: TGTGCCAGCAGTCTTTCCCAGCCGTCCGAGCAGTACTTC

abundance: NA
d_gene: NA
v_gene: TRBV2
j_gene: TRBJ2-7
CDR3aa: CASSEGVPPYEQYF
CDR3nt: TGTGCCAGCAGTGAAGGGGTACCTCCCTACGAGCAGTACTTC

abundance: few
d_gene: NA
v_gene: TRBV7-2
j_gene: TRBJ1-1
CDR3aa: CASSLPRGMIFAEAFF
CDR3nt: TGTGCCAGCAGCTTACCCCGGGGAATGATCTTTGCTGAAGCTTTCTTT

abundance: few
d_gene: NA
v_gene: TRBV6-6
j_gene: TRBJ2-7
CDR3aa: CASSPMSYEQYF
CDR3nt: TGTGCCAGCAGTCCAATGTCCTACGAGCAGTACTTC

abundance: few
d_gene: TRBD2
v_gene: TRBV5-6
j_gene: TRBJ2-3
CDR3aa: CASSPERERPTDTQYF
CDR3nt: TGTGCCAGCAGCCCCGAGCGGGAGCGCCCCACAGATACGCAGTATTTT

abundance: NA
d_gene: NA
v_gene: TRBV5-1
j_gene: TRBJ1-2
CDR3aa: CASSRRVGDGYTF
CDR3nt: TGCGCCAGCAGCCGCAGGGTCGGCGATGGCTACACCTTC

abundance: many
d_gene: NA
v_gene: TRBV30
j_gene: TRBJ2-3
CDR3aa: CAWSTQDGVEDTQYF
CDR3nt: TGTGCCTGGAGTACCCAGGACGGAGTTGAAGATACGCAGTATTTT

abundance: NA
d_gene: NA
v_gene: TRBV7-9
j_gene: TRBJ1-4
CDR3aa: CASGAGDEKLFF
CDR3nt: TGTGCCAGCGGGGCGGGGGATGAAAAACTGTTTTTT

abundance: many
d_gene: NA
v_gene: TRBV12-3/TRBV12-4
j_gene: TRBJ2-1
CDR3aa: CASSKSTGPGEQFF
CDR3nt: TGTGCCAGCAGTAAGAGTACAGGGCCTGGTGAGCAGTTCTTC

abundance: few
d_gene: NA
v_gene: TRBV6-2/TRBV6-3
j_gene: TRBJ2-5
CDR3aa: CASSYQGVETQYF
CDR3nt: TGTGCCAGCAGTTACCAGGGTGTGGAGACCCAGTACTTC

abundance: many
d_gene: NA
v_gene: TRBV3-1
j_gene: TRBJ2-3
CDR3aa: CASSPLRGGGTQYF
CDR3nt: TGTGCCAGCAGCCCGCTGAGGGGGGGCGGTACGCAGTATTTT

abundance: many
d_gene: NA
v_gene: TRBV7-8
j_gene: TRBJ2-7
CDR3aa: CASSLGRLGEQYF
CDR3nt: TGTGCCAGCAGCTTAGGACGTCTCGGAGAGCAGTACTTC

abundance: NA
d_gene: NA
v_gene: TRBV3-1
j_gene: TRBJ2-7
CDR3aa: CASSSGRPLTGQYF
CDR3nt: TGTGCCAGCAGCAGCGGACGTCCTCTTACGGGGCAGTACTTC

abundance: few
d_gene: TRBD1
v_gene: TRBV12-3/TRBV12-4
j_gene: TRBJ1-2
CDR3aa: CASSYHPRDSNYGYTF
CDR3nt: TGTGCCAGCAGTTATCATCCGAGGGACAGCAACTATGGCTACACCTTC

abundance: NA
d_gene: TRBD1
v_gene: TRBV20-1
j_gene: TRBJ1-1
CDR3aa: CSAQIFRDRNTEAFF
CDR3nt: TGCAGTGCTCAAATATTCCGGGACAGAAACACTGAAGCTTTCTTT

abundance: few
d_gene: TRBD1
v_gene: TRBV20-1
j_gene: TRBJ2-7
CDR3aa: CSANRQGYEQYF
CDR3nt: TGCAGTGCTAATCGACAGGGTTACGAGCAGTACTTC

abundance: few
d_gene: NA
v_gene: TRBV7-9
j_gene: TRBJ2-5
CDR3aa: CASSLTGEVQETQYF
CDR3nt: TGTGCCAGCAGCTTGACGGGGGAGGTGCAAGAGACCCAGTACTTC

abundance: few
d_gene: NA
v_gene: TRBV5-4
j_gene: TRBJ2-3
CDR3aa: CASSWAAGWAGGHPDTQYF
CDR3nt: TGTGCCAGCAGCTGGGCTGCAGGGTGGGCCGGGGGCCACCCAGATACGCAGTATTTT

abundance: NA
d_gene: NA
v_gene: TRBV7-9
j_gene: TRBJ1-5
CDR3aa: CASSLMGEPQPQHF
CDR3nt: TGTGCCAGCAGCTTAATGGGGGAACCACAGCCCCAGCATTTT

abundance: NA
d_gene: NA
v_gene: TRBV20-1
j_gene: TRBJ2-7
CDR3aa: CSARDLRANDYEQYF
CDR3nt: TGCAGTGCTAGAGATCTCCGGGCCAACGACTACGAGCAGTACTTC

abundance: many
d_gene: NA
v_gene: TRBV4-1
j_gene: TRBJ1-4
CDR3aa: CASSQGEMVQAATNEKLFF
CDR3nt: TGCGCCAGCAGCCAAGGGGAGATGGTACAGGCTGCAACTAATGAAAAACTGTTTTTT

abundance: few
d_gene: TRBD2
v_gene: TRBV11-3
j_gene: TRBJ2-1
CDR3aa: CASSLDSASGKSGEQFF
CDR3nt: TGTGCCAGCAGCTTAGATTCTGCTAGCGGTAAATCTGGTGAGCAGTTCTTC

abundance: many
d_gene: TRBD2
v_gene: TRBV11-1
j_gene: TRBJ2-1
CDR3aa: CASRTSGSYNEQFF
CDR3nt: TGTGCCAGCAGAACTAGCGGGAGCTACAATGAGCAGTTCTTC

abundance: NA
d_gene: NA
v_gene: TRBV28
j_gene: TRBJ2-5
CDR3aa: CASSLGEGAQYF
CDR3nt: TGTGCCAGCAGTTTGGGGGAGGGGGCCCAGTACTTC

abundance: NA
d_gene: NA
v_gene: TRBV27
j_gene: TRBJ2-7
CDR3aa: CASSLIGGTTYEQYF
CDR3nt: TGTGCCAGCAGTTTAATCGGCGGGACCACCTACGAGCAGTACTTC

abundance: few
d_gene: NA
v_gene: TRBV10-3
j_gene: TRBJ2-3
CDR3aa: CAISGNTDTQYF
CDR3nt: TGTGCCATCAGTGGGAACACAGATACGCAGTATTTT

abundance: many
d_gene: NA
v_gene: TRBV7-9
j_gene: TRBJ2-7
CDR3aa: CASTRAYEQYF
CDR3nt: TGTGCCAGCACCCGAGCCTACGAGCAGTACTTC

abundance: many
d_gene: NA
v_gene: TRBV5-1
j_gene: TRBJ2-1
CDR3aa: CASSSQGIYNEQFF
CDR3nt: TGCGCCAGCAGCTCCCAGGGGATCTACAATGAGCAGTTCTTC

abundance: many
d_gene: NA
v_gene: TRBV7-2
j_gene: TRBJ2-1
CDR3aa: CASSLARSGRLGNEQFF
CDR3nt: TGTGCCAGCAGCTTAGCTCGGTCAGGGCGCCTGGGTAATGAGCAGTTCTTC

abundance: NA
d_gene: TRBD1
v_gene: TRBV6-2/TRBV6-3
j_gene: TRBJ2-7
CDR3aa: CASSYSSFLTGGFYEQYF
CDR3nt: TGTGCCAGCAGTTACTCGAGTTTTTTGACAGGGGGTTTCTACGAGCAGTACTTC

abundance: few
d_gene: NA
v_gene: TRBV5-1
j_gene: TRBJ2-1
CDR3aa: CASSLDGSSSYNEQFF
CDR3nt: TGCGCCAGCAGCTTGGATGGGAGCAGCTCCTACAATGAGCAGTTCTTC